Below, 19 T cell receptor beta chains from the same sample are listed, as sequenced in a study of blood T cell repertoires in COVID-19. Libraries were prepared by immunoSEQ multiplex PCR; TCRdb keeps only in-frame clonotypes and omits some of them. The repertoire consists of 77,000 or so clones, with approximately 85% occurring once and the leading ten covering roughly 5.5%. The sequencing sample was made of peripheral blood. All receptors derive from a man older than 75 with acute or convalescent COVID-19.

The J gene is TRBJ1-6, the V gene TRBV2; TRBD1 is a possible D gene (5 bases). The length of the CDR3 is 15 residues. In germline, CDR1 is SNHLY, CDR2 FYNNEI. The V end lost 3 bases, the J end lost 5 bases, and 11 bases lay between the germline ends. The CDR3 loop is CASSDEGTNNSPLHF. As DNA, the CDR3 is TGTGCCAGCAGTGATGAGGGGACTAATAATTCACCCCTCCACTTT.

The V and J genes are TRBV11-2 and TRBJ2-7; perhaps TRBD2 as D (6 bases). The germline CDR1 and CDR2 sequences are SGHAT and FQNNGV. The ends were cut back, 1 base at V and 4 bases at J, with 11 bases in the middle. The CDR3 has 14 amino acids. The CDR3 sequence is CASSLGLDQYEQYF. In DNA form, the CDR3 reads TGTGCCAGCAGCTTAGGACTAGACCAGTACGAGCAGTACTTC.

This clone came up a few times. The chain couples TRBV5-1 to TRBJ2-7, with D possibly TRBD2 on 5 matching bases. The CDR3 totals 14 residues. V shed 3 bases and J shed 3 bases, with 13 bases lying between them. CDR1 is SGHRS, CDR2 YFSETQ, per germline. The CDR3 nucleotides are TGCGCCAGCAGCTCCGGGATGGCTAGCTACGAGCAGTACTTC. Its translation: CASSSGMASYEQYF.

V and J are TRBV9 and TRBJ2-7, with 7 bases lining up with TRBD1. Germline values: CDR1 SGDLS, CDR2 YYNGEE. J lost 3 bases, V lost 4 bases, and 10 bases had no gene match. This CDR3 is built from 15 residues. The CDR3 spells CASSMQPTGIYEQYF. The DNA of the CDR3 is TGTGCCAGCAGCATGCAGCCGACAGGGATCTACGAGCAGTACTTC.

The CDR3 protein is CASSLKDRGLVATNEKLFF. The CDR3 DNA reads TGCGCCAGCAGCTTGAAGGACAGGGGACTCGTAGCAACTAATGAAAAACTGTTTTTT. The genes are TRBV5-1 and TRBJ1-4; 9 bases agree with TRBD1. V lost 1 base and J lost 0; bases outside the gene matches: 10. From germline, CDR1 is SGHRS and CDR2 YFSETQ. This CDR3 is built from 19 residues.

The rearrangement joins TRBV11-3 to TRBJ1-1; no clear D gene. CDR3 length: 12 residues. Germline V CDR1 and CDR2: SGHNT, YENEEA. Deletions cut 0 bases from V and 6 bases from J, with 5 bases between. CDR3 region: CASSLEAAEAFF. CDR3 sequence (DNA): TGTGCCAGCAGCTTAGAGGCGGCTGAAGCTTTCTTT.

The chain has TRBV4-1 and TRBJ1-3; D not certain. The germline V and J ends were trimmed by 1 base and 4 bases, with 11 bases remaining between them. Germline V gene sequence: CDR1 MGHRA, CDR2 YSYEKL. The length of the CDR3 is 15 residues. The CDR3 reads CASSQGRARGNTIYF. CDR3 nucleotides: TGCGCCAGCAGCCAAGGGAGGGCAAGGGGAAACACCATATATTTT.

The chain uses TRBV5-1 and TRBJ1-1; 8 bases agree with TRBD1. Per the germline V gene, CDR1 is SGHRS and CDR2 is YFSETQ. CDR3 size: 14 residues. V was clipped by 5 bases and J by 4 bases; unmatched bases: 7. CDR3 DNA: TGCGCCAGCAGTCCACAGGGGGGGGTCACTGAAGCTTTCTTT. Its protein is CASSPQGGVTEAFF.

The V call is TRBV27, the J call TRBJ1-3, with D unclear. Germline loops: CDR1 MNHEY, CDR2 SMNVEV (reference sequence). V was trimmed by 10 bases and J by 2 bases, leaving 15 bases between them. CDR3 size: 14 residues. CDR3 in amino acids: CATRSESPGNTIYF. CDR3 DNA sequence: TGTGCCACCCGGTCCGAGAGCCCTGGAAACACCATATATTTT.

This chain connects TRBV5-1 to TRBJ2-7, with a weak D call TRBD1 (5 bases). In germline, CDR1 is SGHRS, CDR2 YFSETQ. The CDR3 is 14 amino acids. Between the trimmed V and J ends, which lost 0 bases and 7 bases, there was a span of 14 bases. The CDR3 nucleotides are TGCGCCAGCAGCTTGGGGACATTAGGGGATGAGCAGTACTTC. The encoded protein is CASSLGTLGDEQYF.

The rearrangement links TRBV9 to TRBJ2-3, with 10 bases fitting TRBD2. This CDR3 region has 19 residues. The germline V gene has CDR1 SGDLS and CDR2 YYNGEE. The trim removed 0 bases at V and 0 bases at J, leaving 10 bases unmatched. The CDR3 DNA reads as TGTGCCAGCAGCGTAGGAGTAGCGGGGGGCGGAACTAGCACAGATACGCAGTATTTT. Translation gives CASSVGVAGGGTSTDTQYF.

The chain links TRBV19 to TRBJ1-5; 9 bases line up with TRBD1. This CDR3 is 16 amino acids long. V lost 10 bases to trimming and J lost 0 bases; unmatched junction nucleotides: 10. Germline-derived CDR1 and CDR2 are LNHDA and SQIVND (reference sequence). This chain's CDR3 is CATRHQGQGSNQPQHF. As DNA, the CDR3 is TGTGCCACAAGACACCAGGGACAGGGTAGCAATCAGCCCCAGCATTTT.

The CDR3 sequence: CAISGSRQGSDGYTF. The CDR3 coding sequence is TGTGCCATCAGTGGTTCGCGACAGGGGTCTGATGGCTACACCTTC. V is TRBV10-3 and J is TRBJ1-2; 8 bases are a match to TRBD1. J was trimmed by 6 bases and V by 4 bases; bases with no gene match: 10. The CDR3 totals 15 residues. Looked up from germline, CDR1 is ENHRY and CDR2 is SYGVKD.

The chain joins TRBV19 to TRBJ1-4, with D perhaps TRBD1 (6 bases). Germline CDR1 reads LNHDA; CDR2 reads SQIVND (reference sequence). The CDR3 loop spans 15 amino acids. V was trimmed by 4 bases and J by 6 bases, leaving 15 bases between them. The CDR3 reads CASSTTGAGDEKLFF. DNA for the CDR3: TGTGCCAGTAGTACAACCGGGGCAGGGGATGAAAAACTGTTTTTT. Supplemented by reference TRBV19 and TRBJ1-4, the full variable domain reads DGGITQSPKYLFRKEGQNVTLSCEQNLNHDAMYWYRQDPGQGLRLIYYSQIVNDFQKGDIAEGYSVSREKKESFPLTVTSAQKNPTAFYLCASSTTGAGDEKLFFGSGTQLSVL.

The chain combines TRBV23-1 with TRBJ1-2; 7 nucleotides match TRBD1. TRBV23-1 is filed as an ORF, its function uncertain. Unmatched junction bases numbered 6, after V lost 2 bases and J lost 3 bases. The CDR3 spans 15 residues. The CDR3 nucleotides are TGCGCCAGCAGTCAACCACCGGGACAGCACTATGGCTACACCTTC. Translation: CASSQPPGQHYGYTF.

The DNA of the CDR3 is TGTGCCAGCACCCCTGGGACAGAGGATGGCTACACCTTC. This codes for CASTPGTEDGYTF. V and J are TRBV25-1 and TRBJ1-2, with 7 bases identical to TRBD1. Germline loops: CDR1 MGHDK, CDR2 SYGVNS. V shed 7 bases and J 6 bases; nucleotides not matched to a gene: 8. This CDR3 comprises 13 residues.

The genes are TRBV7-2 and TRBJ1-6; a possible D gene is TRBD1 (6 bases). The germline V and J ends were trimmed by 7 bases and 7 bases, with 14 bases remaining between them. The CDR3 sequence is 14 residues long. Germline-derived CDR1 and CDR2 are SGHTA and FQGNSA. CDR3 nucleotides: TGTGCCAGCACTTCAGGGGATCGGAATTCACCCCTCCACTTT. Translation gives CASTSGDRNSPLHF. Based on the CDR3 plus reference TRBV7-2 and TRBJ1-6, the full variable domain is GAGVSQSPSNKVTEKGKDVELRCDPISGHTALYWYRQSLGQGLEFLIYFQGNSAPDKSGLPSDRFSAERTGGSVSTLTIQRTQQEDSAVYLCASTSGDRNSPLHFGNGTRLTVT.

The chain couples TRBV7-2 to TRBJ2-5; 9 bases align to TRBD2. This CDR3 spans 17 amino acids. The J segment lost 2 bases and the V segment lost 1 base, leaving 8 bases of the junction unmatched. Germline CDR1 SGHTA, CDR2 FQGNSA. CDR3 nucleotides: TGTGCCAGCAGCTTAGGAAATGGGCGGGGGGGACAAGAGACCCAGTACTTC. Amino acid sequence: CASSLGNGRGGQETQYF.

This chain uses TRBV5-4 with TRBJ2-3, with D tentatively TRBD2 (7 bases). CDR3 length equals 15 residues. The V gene lost 4 bases and the J gene lost 6 bases, with 18 bases spanning the gap. CDR1 SGHNT and CDR2 YYREEE come from the germline V gene (reference sequence). CDR3 DNA: TGTGCCAGCAGCCCTCAGAGGGGGGGGCCGGATACGCAGTATTTT. The encoded protein is CASSPQRGGPDTQYF.